Listed below are T cell receptor beta chains from one sample, sequenced in a study of metastatic and nonmetastatic thyroid tumors. MiXCR reprocessed the PCR reads for TCRdb. The sample records 20,000 to 25,000 clones, about 24% being singletons. Sequencing used tumor tissue. The source of these receptors is a female donor with papillary thyroid cancer or a benign thyroid nodule (not recorded which). Some clones in this sample may be carry-over from other donors' samples. CDR3s include the opening cysteine and the closing phenylalanine or tryptophan. A D gene is named only where the DNA matches it firmly. Size tells how often a clone was seen (once, few, many) or the class of an expanded clone, and some rows leave it out.

cdr3_aa: CASSYGQGGVTGELFF
cdr3_nt: TGTGCCAGCAGTTACGGTCAGGGGGGAGTAACAGGGGAGCTGTTTTTT
d_call: .
v_call: TRBV6-5
j_call: TRBJ2-2
clone_size: few

cdr3_aa: CASSLPGEGQETQYF
cdr3_nt: TGTGCCAGCAGCTTACCGGGAGAAGGCCAAGAGACCCAGTACTTC
d_call: .
v_call: TRBV13
j_call: TRBJ2-5
clone_size: .

cdr3_aa: CASSQGVQGGQPQHF
cdr3_nt: TGTGCCAGCAGCCAGGGAGTACAGGGGGGTCAGCCCCAGCATTTT
d_call: TRBD1
v_call: TRBV3-1
j_call: TRBJ1-5
clone_size: few

cdr3_aa: CASSFEGRLEYEQYF
cdr3_nt: TGTGCCAGCAGCTTCGAGGGACGGCTAGAATACGAGCAGTACTTC
d_call: .
v_call: TRBV5-5
j_call: TRBJ2-7
clone_size: many

cdr3_aa: CASSPQQGGELFF
cdr3_nt: TGTGCCAGCAGCCCGCAGCAGGGCGGGGAGCTGTTTTTT
d_call: .
v_call: TRBV28
j_call: TRBJ2-2
clone_size: medium-sized

cdr3_aa: CAWTPTGSSTDTQYF
cdr3_nt: TGTGCCTGGACCCCGACAGGGTCTAGCACAGATACGCAGTATTTT
d_call: TRBD1
v_call: TRBV30
j_call: TRBJ2-3
clone_size: .

cdr3_aa: CAIGGAYEQYF
cdr3_nt: TGTGCCATCGGGGGAGCCTACGAGCAGTACTTC
d_call: .
v_call: TRBV10-3
j_call: TRBJ2-7
clone_size: few

cdr3_aa: CASGEGWANTIYF
cdr3_nt: TGTGCTAGTGGTGAAGGTTGGGCAAACACCATATATTTT
d_call: .
v_call: TRBV12-5
j_call: TRBJ1-3
clone_size: .

cdr3_aa: CSAVEKAGKDFF
cdr3_nt: TGCAGTGCTGTGGAGAAAGCCGGTAAAGATTTCTTT
d_call: .
v_call: TRBV20-1
j_call: TRBJ1-1
clone_size: few

cdr3_aa: CASRGQTASVANVQTF
cdr3_nt: TGTGCCAGCAGGGGTCAAACAGCCTCCGTGGCCAACGTCCAGACTTTC
d_call: .
v_call: TRBV27
j_call: TRBJ2-6
clone_size: few

cdr3_aa: CASSPAGPPVTSGYEQYF
cdr3_nt: TGTGCCAGCAGCCCTGCGGGTCCGCCCGTGACTAGCGGCTACGAGCAGTACTTC
d_call: TRBD2
v_call: TRBV7-3
j_call: TRBJ2-7
clone_size: .

cdr3_aa: CATSDLCTSVSNEQFF
cdr3_nt: TGTGCCACCAGTGATCTCTGTACTAGCGTGTCCAATGAGCAGTTCTTC
d_call: TRBD2
v_call: TRBV24-1
j_call: TRBJ2-1
clone_size: .

cdr3_aa: CASSLAENTIYF
cdr3_nt: TGTGCCAGCAGCTTAGCGGAGAACACCATATATTTT
d_call: .
v_call: TRBV7-2
j_call: TRBJ1-3
clone_size: many

cdr3_aa: CASSIDRSDSSNQPQHF
cdr3_nt: TGTGCCAGTAGTATAGATCGGAGCGACAGCTCCAATCAGCCCCAGCATTTT
d_call: .
v_call: TRBV19
j_call: TRBJ1-5
clone_size: .

cdr3_aa: CASSLWGQGNTGELFF
cdr3_nt: TGTGCCAGCAGCTTATGGGGACAGGGTAACACCGGGGAGCTGTTTTTT
d_call: TRBD1
v_call: TRBV11-1
j_call: TRBJ2-2
clone_size: many

cdr3_aa: CSARGRARGSYNEQFF
cdr3_nt: TGCAGTGCTAGAGGGCGAGCGAGGGGCTCATACAATGAGCAGTTCTTC
d_call: .
v_call: TRBV20-1
j_call: TRBJ2-1
clone_size: .

cdr3_aa: CSSGLVEGTQYF
cdr3_nt: TGCAGTTCGGGCCTAGTAGAGGGTACGCAGTATTTT
d_call: .
v_call: TRBV20-1
j_call: TRBJ2-3
clone_size: .

cdr3_aa: CASSLGPDTEAFF
cdr3_nt: TGTGCCAGCTCACTTGGACCGGACACTGAAGCTTTCTTT
d_call: .
v_call: TRBV18
j_call: TRBJ1-1
clone_size: many

cdr3_aa: CASKGSLSGNTIYF
cdr3_nt: TGTGCCAGCAAGGGCAGTCTTTCTGGAAACACCATATATTTT
d_call: .
v_call: TRBV2
j_call: TRBJ1-3
clone_size: many

cdr3_aa: CATSDPRLAGSSYNEQFF
cdr3_nt: TGTGCCACCAGTGACCCCAGACTAGCGGGAAGCTCCTACAATGAGCAGTTCTTC
d_call: TRBD2
v_call: TRBV24-1
j_call: TRBJ2-1
clone_size: .

cdr3_aa: CSALTSGRQYTQYF
cdr3_nt: TGCAGTGCTCTGACTAGCGGGAGACAATATACCCAGTACTTC
d_call: TRBD2
v_call: TRBV20-1
j_call: TRBJ2-5
clone_size: .

cdr3_aa: CASRDTEAFF
cdr3_nt: TGTGCCAGCAGAGACACTGAAGCTTTCTTT
d_call: .
v_call: TRBV6-5
j_call: TRBJ1-1
clone_size: few

cdr3_aa: CARGWRGHSDTQYF
cdr3_nt: TGTGCCAGGGGGTGGAGGGGCCACTCAGATACGCAGTATTTT
d_call: .
v_call: TRBV6-1
j_call: TRBJ2-3
clone_size: few

cdr3_aa: CASSHPDRGDEQYF
cdr3_nt: TGTGCCAGCAGCCACCCCGACAGGGGCGACGAGCAGTACTTC
d_call: TRBD1
v_call: TRBV4-2
j_call: TRBJ2-7
clone_size: few

cdr3_aa: CASSDSGFSTDTQYF
cdr3_nt: TGTGCCAGCAGTGACTCAGGGTTCAGCACAGATACGCAGTATTTT
d_call: .
v_call: TRBV6-1
j_call: TRBJ2-3
clone_size: .

cdr3_aa: CASSLTRKNEQFF
cdr3_nt: TGTGCCAGCAGCTTAACTCGCAAGAATGAGCAGTTCTTC
d_call: .
v_call: TRBV7-2
j_call: TRBJ2-1
clone_size: medium-sized

cdr3_aa: CASHGAAGGNTIYF
cdr3_nt: TGTGCCAGTCACGGGGCCGCCGGAGGAAACACCATATATTTT
d_call: .
v_call: TRBV19
j_call: TRBJ1-3
clone_size: medium-sized

cdr3_aa: CASSDSTSGSNEQFF
cdr3_nt: TGTGCCAGCAGTGACTCGACTAGCGGGAGCAATGAGCAGTTCTTC
d_call: TRBD2
v_call: TRBV6-4
j_call: TRBJ2-1
clone_size: many